This T cell receptor beta chain originates from a study of blood T cell repertoires in COVID-19. Germline lookup yields CDR1 SQVTM and CDR2 ANQGSEA. The V end lost 3 bases, the J end lost 7 bases, and 12 bases lay between the germline ends. CDR3 length equals 12 residues. This clone was detected once. This sequence may be a read error, since a much larger clone differs from it by one base. In the source study's methods: Amplification with reference gene primers provided the estimates of nucleated cell counts. The protocol was immunoSEQ multiplex PCR, while the TCRdb copy is restricted to in-frame clones and leaves out a portion. V, J and clone size derive from that table, while D and trimming were established from the DNA sequence. The sample lists roughly 230,000 clones; approximately 84% were seen once. Recruits, aged roughly 18 to 100 years, lived in 20 to 30 US areas. Participants classified as exposed had met a COVID-19 case within 2 weeks before study entry.

The sample was PBMCs or T cells enriched from blood (not recorded which). This clonotype was obtained from a woman aged 50 to 60 who had been exposed to COVID-19. The chain joins TRBV29-1 to TRBJ1-2; D unresolved. The CDR3 here is CSVDRQSGGYTF. CDR3 coding DNA: TGCAGCGTTGACCGGCAGAGCGGTGGCTACACCTTC.